Reported below is one T cell receptor beta chain. Its cognate antigen has yet to be identified. Per-base quality was not reported, and no clone a single base away is much larger than it. The data were taken from a study of blood T cell repertoires in COVID-19 (dated by TCRdb to the early 2020s). For context, the study as a whole: Samples covering the acute and convalescent phases of COVID-19 were provided by collaborators in the United States, Italy and Spain. The repertoires were made available in a free public database intended to serve as a resource for research on the immune response to SARS-CoV-2. HLA class I and class II types, where available, came from metadata supplied by the sample provider rather than from assay-based typing. The dataset comprised deeply sampled blood TCRbeta repertoires from subjects exposed to, actively infected with, or recovered from COVID-19. The material from the prospective study consisted of cDNA or gDNA derived from T cells, B-cell-depleted T cells, or PBMCs. The samples were drawn from two sources: the first 160 participants of the ongoing ImmuneRACE study, and 1,254 subjects contributed by 6 global collaborators. Sample metadata almost always included a de-identified subject ID, COVID-19 status, age in years and sex.

Broader findings and caveats from the paper: Clinical and demographic metadata were provided uncurated, with the amount varying by source and participant.

Trimming leaves V shorter by 1 base and J shorter by 0 bases, with the junction holding 4 bases beyond the gene matches. Spanning cysteine to phenylalanine, the CDR3 consists of 16 amino acids. Only the CDR3 DNA stays, 48 bases, in frame from base 1. As encoded in the germline V gene, CDR1 is MGHRA while CDR2 is YSYEKL. TCRbeta CDR3 regions were amplified from genomic DNA using the immunoSEQ Assay, a bias-controlled multiplex PCR. In the original analysis: Within the assay, amplification of reference gene primers was used to estimate how many nucleated cells each sample contained. To quantify the absolute abundance of each unique TCRbeta CDR3 rearrangement, sequence reads were collapsed and filtered. Productive Simpson clonality was computed per sample as the square root of Simpson's diversity index over productive rearrangements. Not all clones reach the TCRdb copy of this immuneACCESS table, which keeps in-frame sequences only. Checked studies attribute under half of the gap to unresolved V genes and leave the rest unexplained. V and J calls and clone size are those listed in that table; D and trimming were worked out from the DNA. This sample has 210,000 or so clones in its table, and about nine tenths of those were observed once. Roughly 6.7% of the sample is taken by the ten largest.

The collaborating institutions used their own protocols to collect whole blood in K2EDTA tubes. For TCRbeta analysis, collaborator samples were shipped as frozen whole blood, as isolated PBMCs, or as DNA extracted from either sample type. The chain is assembled from TRBV4-1 and TRBJ1-1, and 8 junction bases match TRBD1. The receptor was derived from a man aged 40-50 years with acute or convalescent COVID-19. Sequences were obtained from peripheral blood. The CDR3 region: CASSQVQGAVNTEAFF. The nucleotides read TGCGCCAGCAGCCAAGTTCAGGGGGCTGTGAACACTGAAGCTTTCTTT.